This entry lists 28 T cell receptor beta chains sequenced from one sample in a study of cytomegalovirus exposure and HLA in healthy donors. PCR used 60 Vbeta primers and 13 Jbeta primers. The data were produced by immunoSEQ multiplex PCR, yet TCRdb's version contains in-frame clones alone and is incomplete. The data show about 120,000 clones, with over 70% seen just once and roughly 4% held by the top ten. The sample consisted of PBMCs. These receptors originate from a man aged 18 to 30 in good health and CMV-seropositive.

The genes are TRBV4-1 and TRBJ1-5, with no clear D. CDR1 is MGHRA, CDR2 YSYEKL, per germline. CDR3 length equals 14 residues. The V and J ends lost 2 bases and 5 bases respectively, with 10 bases between them. The CDR3 region is CASSQSLLDQPQHF. In DNA, the CDR3 is TGCGCCAGCAGCCAATCCCTCCTCGATCAGCCCCAGCATTTT.

This chain connects TRBV5-6 to TRBJ2-1; 11 bases fit TRBD1. The CDR3 covers 16 residues. Trimming took 3 bases from V and 5 from J; bases not matched to a gene: 7. CDR1 SGHDT and CDR2 YYEEEE come from the germline V gene. DNA of the CDR3: TGTGCCAGCAGCTCTCCGGACAGGGGGCTAAACAATGAGCAGTTCTTC. It is translated as CASSSPDRGLNNEQFF.

The V call is TRBV7-8, the J call TRBJ2-7; 7 nucleotides line up with TRBD1. Germline V gene sequence: CDR1 SGHVS, CDR2 FQNEAQ. V trimming: 3 bases; J trimming: 2 bases; junction bases outside the gene matches: 4. The CDR3 extends over 14 amino acids. This CDR3 is CASSFRGQPYEQYF. The CDR3 DNA reads as TGTGCCAGCAGCTTTAGGGGACAGCCCTACGAGCAGTACTTC.

This clone was recorded only once. This chain links TRBV10-2 with TRBJ2-2; 9 bases agree with TRBD2. Germline V gene sequence: CDR1 WSHSY, CDR2 SAAADI. V trimming: 2 bases; J trimming: 5 bases; junction bases outside the gene matches: 9. CDR3 length equals 17 residues. As DNA, the CDR3 is TGCGCCAGCAGTGAGCAGATAGCGGGAGTCGGGACCGGGGAGCTGTTTTTT. It specifies CASSEQIAGVGTGELFF.

V usage is TRBV6-5 and J usage is TRBJ2-1, with 15 bases lining up with TRBD2. Germline-derived CDR1 and CDR2 are MNHEY and SVGAGI. The length of the CDR3 is 14 residues. The V and J ends lost 6 bases and 7 bases, in that order; junction bases with no gene match: 1. The CDR3 region is CASSGTSGRNEQFF. For the CDR3, the DNA is TGTGCCAGCAGCGGGACTAGCGGGAGGAATGAGCAGTTCTTC.

The rearrangement uses TRBV12-5 and TRBJ2-1; 9 nucleotides agree with TRBD2. This CDR3 has 17 amino acids. The V gene end was trimmed by 8 bases and the J gene end by 0 bases; junction bases not matched to a gene: 11. Germline CDR1 and CDR2: LGHNT and FRNRAP. CDR3 protein: CASLNSGGFLSYNEQFF. The CDR3, as DNA: TGTGCTAGTCTAAATAGCGGGGGATTCCTCTCCTACAATGAGCAGTTCTTC.

The chain employs TRBV14 and TRBJ1-1; no clear D. Per germline, CDR1 SGHDN and CDR2 FVKESK. Trimming took 3 bases from V and 3 from J, leaving 11 bases between them. This CDR3 spans 14 amino acids. In DNA form, the CDR3 reads TGTGCCAGCAGCCATTTGGGAGAGGACACTGAAGCTTTCTTT. Translating it yields CASSHLGEDTEAFF.

This rearrangement joins TRBV5-4 to TRBJ2-1; D not resolved. Trimming removed 2 bases at V and 6 bases at J, with 6 bases between. The CDR3 totals 12 residues. From germline, CDR1 is SGHNT and CDR2 YYREEE (reference sequence). CDR3 amino acids: CASSLTPNEQFF. The CDR3 DNA sequence: TGTGCCAGCAGCTTAACACCCAATGAGCAGTTCTTC. Based on the CDR3 plus reference TRBV5-4 and TRBJ2-1, the full variable domain is ETGVTQSPTHLIKTRGQQVTLRCSSQSGHNTVSWYQQALGQGPQFIFQYYREEENGRGNFPPRFSGLQFPNYSSELNVNALELDDSALYLCASSLTPNEQFFGPGTRLTVL.

The chain couples TRBV5-4 to TRBJ2-1; 7 nucleotides match TRBD2. The germline gives CDR1 SGHNT, CDR2 YYREEE (reference sequence). The junction had 10 bases not matched to a gene; V was cut back by 4 bases and J by 3 bases. This CDR3 is 16 amino acids long. DNA of the CDR3: TGTGCCAGCAGCCGCTTTCAGCCTAGCGGCTACAATGAGCAGTTCTTC. Protein product: CASSRFQPSGYNEQFF. Using reference TRBV5-4 and TRBJ2-1 for the parts outside the CDR3, the full variable domain is ETGVTQSPTHLIKTRGQQVTLRCSSQSGHNTVSWYQQALGQGPQFIFQYYREEENGRGNFPPRFSGLQFPNYSSELNVNALELDDSALYLCASSRFQPSGYNEQFFGPGTRLTVL.

The genes are TRBV7-8 and TRBJ2-2, with 7 bases identical to TRBD1. The CDR3 runs 16 residues. Germline CDR1 SGHVS, CDR2 FQNEAQ. V lost 4 bases, J lost 2 bases, and 7 bases stayed unmatched. The CDR3 DNA sequence: TGTGCCAGCAGCTCAGGGGGTGGCGGAAACACCGGGGAGCTGTTTTTT. This translates into CASSSGGGGNTGELFF.

This chain connects TRBV27 to TRBJ1-5; D possibly corresponds to TRBD1 (6 bases). The V gene's germline CDR1 is MNHEY and CDR2 SMNVEV (reference sequence). The ends were cut back, 4 bases at V and 7 bases at J, with 17 bases in the middle. CDR3 length: 15 residues. The CDR3 nucleotides read TGTGCCAGCAGTTACGGTGTTGGCAGGGGCCAGCCCCAGCATTTT. It translates to CASSYGVGRGQPQHF.

V is TRBV9 and J is TRBJ2-7, with 10 bases that match TRBD2. Trimming took 1 base from V and 3 from J; bases not matched to a gene: 7. The CDR3 is 16 amino acids. In germline, CDR1 is SGDLS, CDR2 YYNGEE. The CDR3 protein is CASSVTPSGRSYEQYF. CDR3 DNA: TGTGCCAGCAGCGTAACCCCTAGCGGGAGAAGCTACGAGCAGTACTTC.

J is TRBJ1-4 and V is TRBV6-6; D call uncertain. The V end was cut by 4 bases, the J end by 5 bases, with 11 bases between. The length of the CDR3 is 14 residues. The germline V gene has CDR1 MNHNY and CDR2 SVGAGI (reference sequence). The CDR3 DNA sequence: TGTGCCAGCAGTTTGGCAGGCGAGAATGAAAAACTGTTTTTT. This gives the protein CASSLAGENEKLFF.

The CDR3 nucleotides are TGTGCCAGTAGTATCAGGGGAAGTAATTCACCCCTCCACTTT. The encoded protein is CASSIRGSNSPLHF. The chain is built from TRBV19 and TRBJ1-6; a weak D match, TRBD1 (6 bases). The CDR3 loop spans 14 amino acids. Germline V gives CDR1 LNHDA, CDR2 SQIVND (reference sequence). With 3 bases removed from V and 6 bases from J, the gap between germline ends came to 9 bases.

This clone appeared once. The rearrangement joins TRBV25-1 to TRBJ2-5; a weak D match, TRBD1 (5 bases). The CDR3 is 13 residues long. Trimming shortened V by 4 bases and J by 2 bases, and 8 bases separated the two germline ends. Per the germline V gene, CDR1 is MGHDK and CDR2 is SYGVNS. The DNA for the CDR3 is TGTGCCAGCAGTGCGCAGGGACAAGAGACCCAGTACTTC. Its protein product is CASSAQGQETQYF.

As DNA, the CDR3 is TGCAGTGCGGGACAGGCTGACGAGCAGTACTTC. This encodes CSAGQADEQYF. The rearrangement links TRBV20-1 to TRBJ2-7, with 8 positions matching TRBD1. Germline-derived CDR1 and CDR2 are DFQATT and SNEGSKA (reference sequence). This CDR3 is built from 11 residues. With V trimmed by 6 bases and J by 5 bases, 3 bases remained unmatched.

The rearrangement links TRBV4-1 to TRBJ2-1; TRBD2 matches at 8 bases. CDR1 and CDR2 (germline): MGHRA, YSYEKL. The CDR3 is 16 amino acids. Germline trimming cut 2 bases from V and 3 bases from J; bases unmatched to any gene: 6. This CDR3 is CASSQPGGAYYNEQFF. The CDR3 nucleotides are TGCGCCAGCAGCCAACCCGGGGGGGCGTACTACAATGAGCAGTTCTTC.

This rearrangement joins TRBV15 to TRBJ1-1; D ambiguous. Trimming pared 5 bases from V and 7 bases from J, leaving 17 bases between. The germline CDR1 and CDR2 sequences are LNHNV and YYDKDF (reference sequence). The CDR3 runs to 14 residues. This CDR3 reads CATSPVRETGEAFF. CDR3 nucleotides: TGTGCCACCAGCCCTGTCCGGGAGACGGGTGAAGCTTTCTTT.

This clone has a single count. The CDR3 region has the DNA TGTGCCAGCACAACAGCCGATGAGCAGTTCTTC. Translating gives CASTTADEQFF. The gene calls are TRBV18 and TRBJ2-1, with D uncertain. Looked up from germline, CDR1 is KGHSH and CDR2 is LQKENI. Trimming stripped 8 bases from V and 8 bases from J, with 10 bases between. The CDR3 is 11 amino acids.

V and J are TRBV30 and TRBJ2-7; 12 nucleotides match TRBD1. Germline CDR1 is GTSNPN and CDR2 is SVGIG (reference sequence). The V and J ends lost 3 bases and 7 bases, in that order; junction bases with no gene match: 10. The CDR3 length is 15 residues. CDR3 region: CAWSPGTGGFGEQYF. CDR3 nucleotides: TGTGCCTGGAGCCCCGGGACAGGGGGCTTTGGAGAGCAGTACTTC. Based on the CDR3 plus reference TRBV30 and TRBJ2-7, the full variable domain is SQTIHQWPATLVQPVGSPLSLECTVEGTSNPNLYWYRQAAGRGLQLLFYSVGIGQISSEVPQNLSASRPQDRQFILSSKKLLLSDSGFYLCAWSPGTGGFGEQYFGPGTRLTVT.

This sequence joins TRBV30 and TRBJ1-2; a weak D match, TRBD1 (5 bases). The CDR3 is 15 residues long. Trimming shortened V by 1 base and J by 0 bases, and 12 bases separated the two germline ends. Per the germline V gene, CDR1 is GTSNPN and CDR2 is SVGIG (reference sequence). The CDR3 here is CAWSAPVGANYGYTF. CDR3 sequence (DNA): TGTGCCTGGAGTGCCCCAGTAGGGGCTAACTATGGCTACACCTTC.

This rearrangement joins TRBV19 to TRBJ2-1; 9 bases are shared with TRBD2. The CDR3 has 15 amino acids. Germline V gene data show CDR1 as LNHDA and CDR2 as SQIVND (reference sequence). J lost 6 bases, V lost 3 bases, and 6 bases had no gene match. In DNA, the CDR3 is TGTGCCAGTAGTATTCGCGGGAGGGCCCCCAATGAGCAGTTCTTC. It translates to CASSIRGRAPNEQFF.

This chain joins TRBV11-1 and TRBJ2-3; 9 nucleotides align to TRBD2. CDR1 SGHAT and CDR2 FQDESV come from the germline V gene (reference sequence). Unmatched junction bases numbered 9, after V lost 3 bases and J lost 2 bases. The CDR3 is made up of 17 amino acids. CDR3 residues: CASSLRGAGGSTDTQYF. CDR3 in DNA: TGTGCCAGCAGCTTGCGTGGCGCGGGGGGGTCCACAGATACGCAGTATTTT.

The chain joins TRBV4-1 to TRBJ1-1, with D perhaps TRBD1 (5 bases). The length of the CDR3 is 15 residues. Germline V gene sequence: CDR1 MGHRA, CDR2 YSYEKL. Trimming removed 3 bases at V and 1 base at J, with 12 bases between. CDR3 nucleotides: TGCGCCAGCAGCCATTCCCCGGGGGGGAACACTGAAGCTTTCTTT. It yields the protein CASSHSPGGNTEAFF.

This chain joins TRBV10-2 and TRBJ2-3, with 13 bases identical to TRBD2. CDR1 WSHSY and CDR2 SAAADI come from the germline V gene. V lost 8 bases and J lost 4; bases outside the gene matches: 6. The CDR3 consists of 15 residues. The CDR3 DNA follows: TGCGCCAGCGGACTAGCGGGAGTGCAGGCAGATACGCAGTATTTT. This gives the protein CASGLAGVQADTQYF.

This sequence joins TRBV7-2 and TRBJ2-1; the match to TRBD2 covers 8 bases. This CDR3 region has 19 residues. V gave up 4 bases and J gave up 1 base; unmatched junction bases: 15. From germline, CDR1 is SGHTA and CDR2 FQGNSA. The CDR3 sequence is CASSSKSVKREQSYNEQFF. CDR3 DNA: TGTGCCAGCAGCTCAAAATCAGTTAAGCGGGAGCAGTCCTACAATGAGCAGTTCTTC.

This clone was detected once. The chain couples TRBV5-1 to TRBJ2-5; D is possibly TRBD2 (6 bases). V lost 1 base to trimming and J lost 1 base, with 8 bases between them. The CDR3 consists of 14 residues. Germline assignment: CDR1 SGHRS and CDR2 YFSETQ. The CDR3 sequence is CASSLFGGQETQYF. The CDR3 bases are TGCGCCAGCAGCTTGTTCGGGGGCCAAGAGACCCAGTACTTC.

This sequence joins TRBV4-3 and TRBJ1-6, with TRBD1 as a possible D gene (5 bases). From germline, CDR1 is LGHNA and CDR2 YSLEER. Trimming removed 0 bases at V and 6 bases at J, with 12 bases between. This CDR3 is built from 16 residues. The CDR3 bases are TGCGCCAGCAGCCAAGATCGCTATGACAGTAATTCACCCCTCCACTTT. It is translated as CASSQDRYDSNSPLHF.